This T cell receptor beta chain was observed in a study of T cell responses to AZD1222 COVID-19 vaccine. Study findings and constraints: Only after the peak T cell response were repertoires sampled. In a largely white British group with more females than males, clonal diversity was possibly underestimated.

The CDR3 covers 16 residues. Germline V lookup: CDR1 MNHEY, CDR2 SMNVEV (reference sequence). Trimming took off 9 bases at V and 0 bases at J, with 15 bases between the two ends. On this clone: Antigen specificity is unknown.

Only in-frame clones appear in the TCRdb table, and some are missing; sequencing was by immunoSEQ multiplex PCR. The profile covers more than 120,000 clones, with just over 90% appearing a single time and 5.1% taken by the ten largest. This specimen was peripheral blood, taken on day 0 of AZD1222 vaccination. The gene calls are TRBV27 and TRBJ1-6; D is possibly TRBD1 (5 bases). This sequence was found in an adult in good health. The CDR3 loop is CASSRDSSSYNSPLHF. CDR3 DNA: TGTGCCAGTTCCCGGGACTCGAGCTCCTATAATTCACCCCTCCACTTT.